One sample yielded the 21 T cell receptor beta chains listed below, sequenced in a study of cytomegalovirus exposure and HLA in healthy donors. In the PCR, 60 Vbeta and 13 Jbeta primers were used. Clones were read by immunoSEQ multiplex PCR, and TCRdb kept only the in-frame ones, dropping some. This table holds 150,000 or so clones, about 79% found once. The source material was PBMCs. These TCRs come from a man between 40 and 49 years old in good health and CMV-seropositive.

The chain links TRBV4-2 to TRBJ1-3; D perhaps matches TRBD1 (6 bases). The CDR3 is 18 residues long. Trimming pared 0 bases from V and 0 bases from J, leaving 15 bases between. Per germline, CDR1 LGHNA and CDR2 YNFKEQ. CDR3 in amino acids: CASSQDPGAGVSGNTIYF. In nucleotides, the CDR3 is TGTGCCAGCAGCCAAGATCCAGGGGCAGGGGTCTCTGGAAACACCATATATTTT.

The chain carries TRBV6-5 and TRBJ2-1, with 12 bases that match TRBD2. This CDR3 contains 15 residues. Trimming at V came to 5 bases and at J to 9 bases, leaving 8 bases not matched to a gene. The V gene's germline CDR1 is MNHEY and CDR2 SVGAGI. The CDR3 is CASSRLAGVAGEQFF. The CDR3 bases are TGTGCCAGCAGTCGACTAGCGGGAGTGGCCGGTGAGCAGTTCTTC.

The rearrangement uses TRBV5-4 and TRBJ1-3, with a possible D match to TRBD1 (5 bases). V shed 2 bases and J shed 2 bases, with 17 bases lying between them. CDR1 SGHNT and CDR2 YYREEE come from the germline V gene (reference sequence). This CDR3 is 17 amino acids long. CDR3 region: CASSFGGVKPTGNTIYF. CDR3 DNA sequence: TGTGCCAGCAGCTTCGGGGGGGTGAAGCCCACTGGAAACACCATATATTTT.

The CDR3 coding sequence is TGTGCCAGTAGTATAGGAGTGGTGGCAGGGAACACTGAAGCTTTCTTT. Translating it yields CASSIGVVAGNTEAFF. V and J are TRBV19 and TRBJ1-1; D gene unclear. Trimming removed 1 base from V and 1 base from J, with 13 bases in between. Per the germline V gene, CDR1 is LNHDA and CDR2 is SQIVND (reference sequence). This CDR3 is 16 amino acids long.

The chain uses TRBV7-2 and TRBJ1-5; TRBD1 aligns across 8 bases. Germline assignment: CDR1 SGHTA and CDR2 FQGNSA. Germline trimming cut 4 bases from V and 9 bases from J; bases unmatched to any gene: 8. The CDR3 contains 14 residues. For the CDR3, the DNA is TGTGCCAGCAGCTCGGGACAGGCCCAATCGCCCCAGCATTTT. Its translation: CASSSGQAQSPQHF.

This chain links TRBV2 with TRBJ2-7, with 8 bases fitting TRBD1. From germline, CDR1 is SNHLY and CDR2 FYNNEI. The CDR3 totals 13 residues. V was pared by 6 bases and J by 7 bases, with 8 bases of the junction left unmatched. In DNA, the CDR3 is TGTGCCAGCAGCGGCGGGACAGGAGGGGAGCAGTACTTC. It translates to CASSGGTGGEQYF.

This clone showed up just a few times. The chain joins TRBV18 to TRBJ1-5; D ambiguous. The ends were cut back, 3 bases at V and 4 bases at J, with 10 bases in the middle. Germline CDR1 is KGHSH and CDR2 is LQKENI. This CDR3 has 14 amino acids. Written as DNA, the CDR3 is TGTGCCAGCTCACCGACGATAGCGAATCAGCCCCAGCATTTT. Protein: CASSPTIANQPQHF.

The chain is built from TRBV2 and TRBJ1-1; perhaps TRBD1 as D (6 bases). Germline V CDR1 and CDR2: SNHLY, FYNNEI. There are 14 residues in the CDR3. Trimming took 6 bases from V and 0 from J, leaving 11 bases between them. Here the CDR3 reads CASSGQGMNTEAFF. The CDR3, as DNA: TGTGCCAGCAGCGGGCAGGGGATGAACACTGAAGCTTTCTTT.

The chain couples TRBV28 to TRBJ2-1; 12 bases match TRBD2. The V segment lost 1 base and the J segment 8 bases; nucleotides outside the gene matches: 9. The length of the CDR3 is 17 residues. Germline V gene lookup returns CDR1 MDHEN and CDR2 SYDVKM. The CDR3 DNA reads TGTGCCAGCAGTTTATCCCCAACTAGCGGGAGGAGGTATGAGCAGTTCTTC. Its translation is CASSLSPTSGRRYEQFF.

J is TRBJ2-2 and V is TRBV15; TRBD1 matches at 8 bases. CDR3 size: 16 residues. Germline CDR1 LNHNV, CDR2 YYDKDF (reference sequence). After removal of 0 bases from V and 5 bases from J, the junction contained 5 bases not matched to a gene. The CDR3 is CATSRDGRGLTGELFF. CDR3 in DNA: TGTGCCACCAGCAGAGATGGCAGGGGGCTTACCGGGGAGCTGTTTTTT.

This clone was counted a few times. This sequence joins TRBV4-1 and TRBJ1-4; D uncertain. The CDR3 length is 14 residues. Per the germline V gene, CDR1 is MGHRA and CDR2 is YSYEKL. V was shortened by 4 bases and J by 5 bases, with 11 bases between the two germline ends. CDR3 DNA sequence: TGCGCCAGCAGCCGCGGAGTACGAAATGAAAAACTGTTTTTT. Its protein product is CASSRGVRNEKLFF.

The V and J genes are TRBV7-9 and TRBJ1-1; D may be TRBD1 (5 bases). V shed 2 bases and J shed 5 bases, with 15 bases lying between them. The CDR3 is made up of 15 amino acids. Germline lookup yields CDR1 SEHNR and CDR2 FQNEAQ (reference sequence). The CDR3 protein is CASSLSLGGKTEAFF. The CDR3 region has the DNA TGTGCCAGCAGCTTAAGTCTGGGGGGGAAAACTGAAGCTTTCTTT.

This clone occurred once. Other DNA variants within this sample encode the same CDR3. The V and J genes are TRBV6-1 and TRBJ1-2; weak D call: TRBD1 (6 bases). This CDR3 contains 14 residues. Germline loops: CDR1 MNHNS, CDR2 SASEGT. Trimming stripped 5 bases from V and 4 bases from J, with 14 bases between. The CDR3 loop is CASSRTTGPYGYTF. In DNA, the CDR3 is TGTGCCAGCAGTCGAACTACAGGGCCCTATGGCTACACCTTC.

Points on this clone: Different DNA sequences within this sample yield the same CDR3. The V gene is TRBV9, the J gene TRBJ2-6, with 9 positions matching TRBD1. The CDR3 is made up of 18 amino acids. From germline, CDR1 is SGDLS and CDR2 YYNGEE. Trimming took 3 bases from V and 4 from J; bases not matched to a gene: 11. The CDR3: CASSGRQGEITGANVLTF. Here the CDR3 DNA reads TGTGCCAGCAGCGGCAGACAGGGGGAGATTACCGGGGCCAACGTCCTGACTTTC. Using reference TRBV9 and TRBJ2-6 for the parts outside the CDR3, the full variable domain is DSGVTQTPKHLITATGQRVTLRCSPRSGDLSVYWYQQSLDQGLQFLIQYYNGEERAKGNILERFSAQQFPDLHSELNLSSLELGDSALYFCASSGRQGEITGANVLTFGAGSRLTVL.

This clone was picked up a small number of times. The chain recombines TRBV29-1 with TRBJ2-1; D perhaps matches TRBD2 (7 bases). CDR3 length: 12 amino acids. In germline, CDR1 is SQVTM, CDR2 ANQGSEA. Trimming removed 7 bases at V and 10 bases at J, with 17 bases between. CDR3 nucleotides: TGCAGCGGTGACGCGGGGGCGGGAGAGCAGTTCTTC. Amino acid sequence: CSGDAGAGEQFF.

This clone was observed a few times. V gene TRBV11-3 combines with J gene TRBJ1-1; unclear D gene. This CDR3 has 14 residues. Trimming shortened V by 5 bases and J by 1 base, and 11 bases separated the two germline ends. CDR1 SGHNT and CDR2 YENEEA come from the germline V gene. The CDR3 DNA follows: TGTGCCAGCAGCCCCCACCGGGGGAACACTGAAGCTTTCTTT. It translates to CASSPHRGNTEAFF.

The chain carries TRBV7-8 and TRBJ2-7; 8 nucleotides match TRBD1. This CDR3 has 15 amino acids. Germline lookup yields CDR1 SGHVS and CDR2 FQNEAQ. Trimming removed 5 bases from V and 3 bases from J; junction bases left unmatched: 9. CDR3 nucleotide sequence: TGTGCCAGCAGCACCCAGACAGGGGCCCTCTACGAGCAGTACTTC. Protein sequence: CASSTQTGALYEQYF. Full variable domain (remainder filled in from reference TRBV7-8 and TRBJ2-7): GAGVSQSPRYKVAKRGQDVALRCDPISGHVSLFWYQQALGQGPEFLTYFQNEAQLDKSGLPSDRFFAERPEGSVSTLKIQRTQQEDSAVYLCASSTQTGALYEQYFGPGTRLTVT.

This clone was counted between two and nine times. This chain uses TRBV29-1 with TRBJ2-7, with TRBD1 matching over 7 bases. The J segment lost 2 bases and the V segment lost 4 bases, leaving 5 bases of the junction unmatched. Looked up from germline, CDR1 is SQVTM and CDR2 is ANQGSEA. The CDR3 has 13 residues. Here the CDR3 DNA reads TGCAGCGTTGCGGGGCAGGGGGCCTACGAGCAGTACTTC. Protein: CSVAGQGAYEQYF.

This chain uses TRBV19 with TRBJ1-1; unclear D gene. The CDR3 sequence is 13 residues long. V lost 5 bases and J lost 6, with 13 bases in between. The germline CDR1 and CDR2 sequences are LNHDA and SQIVND (reference sequence). The CDR3 loop is CASSVQVIAEAFF. CDR3 coding DNA: TGTGCCAGTAGTGTCCAGGTAATTGCTGAAGCTTTCTTT.

V usage is TRBV4-1 and J usage is TRBJ2-2, with TRBD2 matching 9 bases. The length of the CDR3 is 20 residues. The V gene end was trimmed by 4 bases and the J gene end by 7 bases; junction bases not matched to a gene: 22. The germline CDR1 and CDR2 sequences are MGHRA and YSYEKL. The CDR3, as DNA: TGCGCCAGCAGCCCAGTTTGGAGCGGGAGGCCGGGGGGGAGAGGCGGGGAGCTGTTTTTT. Translated: CASSPVWSGRPGGRGGELFF.

The table lists this clone with a count of one. CDR3 sequence reads: CASSLAGLAYQEQYF. CDR3 DNA: TGCGCCAGCAGCTTGGCGGGACTAGCGTACCAAGAGCAGTACTTC. V and J are TRBV5-1 and TRBJ2-7; 10 bases are shared with TRBD2. Germline lookup yields CDR1 SGHRS and CDR2 YFSETQ. CDR3 length equals 15 residues. V lost 0 bases to trimming and J lost 7 bases; unmatched junction nucleotides: 7. Complete variable domain (other parts from reference TRBV5-1 and TRBJ2-7): KAGVTQTPRYLIKTRGQQVTLSCSPISGHRSVSWYQQTPGQGLQFLFEYFSETQRNKGNFPGRFSGRQFSNSRSEMNVSTLELGDSALYLCASSLAGLAYQEQYFGPGTRLTVT.